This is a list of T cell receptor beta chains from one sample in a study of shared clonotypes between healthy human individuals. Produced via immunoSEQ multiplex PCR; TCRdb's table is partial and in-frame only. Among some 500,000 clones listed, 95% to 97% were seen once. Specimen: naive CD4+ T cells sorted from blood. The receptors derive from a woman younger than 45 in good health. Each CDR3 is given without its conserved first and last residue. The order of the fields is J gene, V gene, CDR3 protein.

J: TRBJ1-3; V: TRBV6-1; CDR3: ASSESTGAGNTIY
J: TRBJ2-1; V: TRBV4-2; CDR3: ASSQEGTSGRGEQF
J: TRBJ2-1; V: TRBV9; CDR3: ASSALAGAYNEQF
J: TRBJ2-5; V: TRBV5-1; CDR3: ASSLTETQY
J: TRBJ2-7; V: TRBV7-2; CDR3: ASSSGTAEQY
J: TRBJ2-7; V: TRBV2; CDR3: ASIQTELSYEQY
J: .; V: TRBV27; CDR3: ASRGTGITYEQY
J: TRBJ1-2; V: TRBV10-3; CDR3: AISGGGKGQGPFGGRFGYT
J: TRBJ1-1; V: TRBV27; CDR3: ASSFTAGTEAF
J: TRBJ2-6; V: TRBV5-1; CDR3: ASSLTGDRLSGANVLT
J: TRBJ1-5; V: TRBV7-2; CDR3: ASSLGRLGEQPQH
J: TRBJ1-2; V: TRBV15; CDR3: ATSMGTGINYGYT
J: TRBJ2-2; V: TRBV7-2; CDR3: ASSLRRGDGELF
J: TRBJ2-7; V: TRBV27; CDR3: ASSLLAGNYEQY
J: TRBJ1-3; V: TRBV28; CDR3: ASSWAVSGNTIY
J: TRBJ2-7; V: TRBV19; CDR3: ASLRASQY
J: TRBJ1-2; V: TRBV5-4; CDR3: ASRPAHGTPTEGYT
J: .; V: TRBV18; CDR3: ASSLGYEQY
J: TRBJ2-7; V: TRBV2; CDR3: ASSSHIYEQY
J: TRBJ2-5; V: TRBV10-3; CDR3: AIRAGQNEETQY
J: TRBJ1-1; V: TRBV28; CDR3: ASSPVSGWNTEAF
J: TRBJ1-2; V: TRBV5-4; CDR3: ASSRTIDYGYT
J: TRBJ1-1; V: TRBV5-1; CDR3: ASSLDTTEAF
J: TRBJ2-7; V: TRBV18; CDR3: ASARDRDYEQY
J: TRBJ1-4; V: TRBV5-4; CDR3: ASSVTQGIRDEKLF
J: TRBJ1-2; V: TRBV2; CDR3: ASMSGTNYGYT
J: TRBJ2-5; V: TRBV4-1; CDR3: ASSQGERPGVETQY
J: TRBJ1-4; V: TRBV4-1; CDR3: ASSQDQPGSEKLF
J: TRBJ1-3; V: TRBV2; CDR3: ASRATGTGNTIY
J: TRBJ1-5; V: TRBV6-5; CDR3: ASSYGGTSNQPQH
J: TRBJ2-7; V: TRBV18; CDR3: ASSLLPPYEQY
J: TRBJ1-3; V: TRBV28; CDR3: ASSLYGQGFGNTIY
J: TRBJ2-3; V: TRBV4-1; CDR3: ASSQEKGSNRADTQY
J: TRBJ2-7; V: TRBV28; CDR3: ASSSGSHYEQY
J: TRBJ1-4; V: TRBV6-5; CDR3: ASSYSQTTNEKLF
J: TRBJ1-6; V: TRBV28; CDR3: ASSSPGAHNSPLH
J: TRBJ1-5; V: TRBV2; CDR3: ASSELGQGANQPQH
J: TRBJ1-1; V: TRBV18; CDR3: ASSPRFGGPGDTEAF
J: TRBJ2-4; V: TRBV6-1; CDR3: ASSPGGGPDIQY
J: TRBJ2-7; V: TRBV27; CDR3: ASSYRGSYEQY
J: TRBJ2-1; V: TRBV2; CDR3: ASTGASGSYNEQF
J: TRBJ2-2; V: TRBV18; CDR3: ASSPGLAGVGTGELF
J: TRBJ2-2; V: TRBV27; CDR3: ASSLNTGELF
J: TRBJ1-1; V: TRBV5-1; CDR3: ASSFGTDFVSFSGTEAF
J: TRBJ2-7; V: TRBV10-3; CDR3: ATTLQGSSYEQY
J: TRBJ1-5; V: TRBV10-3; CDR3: AIGGTSNQPQH
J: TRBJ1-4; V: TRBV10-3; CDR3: AISDFDLSRFRPEKLF
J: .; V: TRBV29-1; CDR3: SGGQGIYEQY
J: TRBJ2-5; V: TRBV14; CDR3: ASSQGRKETQY
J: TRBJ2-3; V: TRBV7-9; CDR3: ASSLGVLAGAASTDTQY
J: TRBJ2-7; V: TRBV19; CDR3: ASCDRGKQY
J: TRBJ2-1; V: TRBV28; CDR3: ASSLLGLYNEQF
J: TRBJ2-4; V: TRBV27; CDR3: ASSRGLAGSKNIQY
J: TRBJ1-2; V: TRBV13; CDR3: AGEGHPNYGYT
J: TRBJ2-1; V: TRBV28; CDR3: ASRRTANSYNEQF
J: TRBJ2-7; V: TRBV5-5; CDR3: ASSLAVQGPYEQY
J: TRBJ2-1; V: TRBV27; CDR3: ASSFGTGGSYNEQF
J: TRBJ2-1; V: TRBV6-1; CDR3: ASSPLAEPYNEQF
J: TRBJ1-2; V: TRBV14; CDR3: ASSQAGTNNYGYT